The TCR beta chain described here comes from a study of blood T cell repertoires in COVID-19. On the study more broadly: PBMCs, B-cell-depleted T cells, or T cells provided the cDNA or gDNA that made up the material.

As processed by the authors: Using reference gene primer amplification, nucleated cell counts were estimated. The protocol was immunoSEQ multiplex PCR, while the TCRdb copy is restricted to in-frame clones and leaves out a portion. The V and J calls and the clone size are those of that table, but D and trimming were determined from the DNA. The sample contains over 85,000 clones, 80% to 90% of which appear only once. The sequence derives from a man aged 55 to 70 with acute or convalescent COVID-19. Input material: peripheral blood.

CDR3: CASSPGENTEAFF. The CDR3 nucleotides are TGTGCCAGCAGCCCGGGAGAGAACACTGAAGCTTTCTTT. The gene calls are TRBV7-6 and TRBJ1-1; D gene ambiguous. The ends were cut back, 5 bases at V and 1 base at J, with 8 bases in the middle. This CDR3 region has 13 residues. CDR1 and CDR2 from the germline V gene are SGHVS and FNYEAQ.